This T cell receptor (beta chain) was profiled in a study of ipilimumab plus nivolumab after autologous stem cell transplantation. Across the whole study: Median doses per patient: roughly 5 ipilimumab, 7 or 8 nivolumab. Findings and limits, study-wide: Authors suggest TCR repertoire, Treg phenotype and gut microbiota support further study.

Starting 14 to 28 days after autologous transplant, ipilimumab 1 mg/kg was given. Data came from immunoSEQ multiplex PCR; TCRdb stores just in-frame clones and leaves some out. The sample consists of some 40,000 clones, approximately 92% of them appearing once. Note on this clone: Its antigen is as yet unknown.

Sequenced here: PBMCs, sampled in a trial of ipilimumab plus nivolumab as post-transplant consolidation. This receptor was taken from a male donor with multiple myeloma.

CDR3 amino acids: CASSLRLAGGTDTQYF. CDR3 DNA: TGTGCCAGCAGTTTACGACTAGCGGGAGGCACAGATACGCAGTATTTT. The V gene is TRBV28, the J gene TRBJ2-3, with 12 bases aligning to TRBD2. V was pared by 2 bases and J by 1 base, with 1 base of the junction left unmatched. The CDR3 totals 16 residues. The germline V gene encodes CDR1 MDHEN and CDR2 SYDVKM.